A selection of T cell receptor beta chains follows, all from one sample in a study of identical twins. MiXCR, applied by TCRdb to the 5' RACE reads, yields one record per CDR3 protein. Altogether approximately 530,000 distinct CDR3 sequences are present, about a fifth being singletons, with the ten largest covering around 0.5%. The sample was also linked to a second study, of yellow fever vaccine responses in identical twins.

Sequences were obtained from CD4+ T cells sorted from blood. Every receptor here comes from a woman younger than 30 in good health. Each CDR3 is given with its conserved first and last residue. Each record gives: J gene, D gene, V gene, clone size, CDR3 DNA, CDR3 protein. A D gene is named only where the DNA matches it firmly. Not all rows give a size; the values are once, few, many and, for expanded clones, a class.

TRBJ1-6	-	TRBV5-1	-	TGCGCCAGCAGAAGGTTGGAGAGCTCCTATAATTCACCCCTCCACTTT	CASRRLESSYNSPLHF
TRBJ1-2	TRBD1	TRBV7-9	few	TGTGCCAGCAGCTTAGCGACTTCGGGACAGGGCTATGGCTACACCTTC	CASSLATSGQGYGYTF
TRBJ2-1	-	TRBV29-1	few	TGCAGCGTAGCCACCTGGGGGTATGAGCAGTTCTTC	CSVATWGYEQFF
TRBJ1-6	-	TRBV14	-	TGTGCCAGCAGCCAAGATGACTACCGAGCCTATAATTCACCCCTCCACTTT	CASSQDDYRAYNSPLHF
TRBJ1-4	-	TRBV10-3	-	TGTGCCATCAGTGAAGGCCGGATTAATGAAAAACTGTTTTTT	CAISEGRINEKLFF
TRBJ1-2	TRBD1	TRBV7-9	-	TGTGCCAGCAGCGCGGAAACAGGGGCCCTGGGGTATGGCTACACCTTC	CASSAETGALGYGYTF
TRBJ2-2	-	TRBV6-1	-	TGTGCCAGTCTTACTGTGGGTCGAGGCACCGGGGAGCTGTTTTTT	CASLTVGRGTGELFF
TRBJ2-1	-	TRBV18	few	TGTGCCAGCTCACCAACCCCAAGTCGGGTCTCCTACAATGAGCAGTTCTTC	CASSPTPSRVSYNEQFF
TRBJ2-5	TRBD1	TRBV5-1	-	TGCGCCAGCAGCTTGGGGGACAGGGATTGGGAGACCCAGTACTTC	CASSLGDRDWETQYF
TRBJ1-6	-	TRBV28	-	TGTGCCAGCGGTGGGAATTCACCCCTCCACTTT	CASGGNSPLHF
TRBJ1-1	TRBD1	TRBV4-1	few	TGCGCCAGCAGCCAAGACCCGTACGGACAGGGAGTGACTGAAGCTTTCTTT	CASSQDPYGQGVTEAFF
TRBJ1-4	-	TRBV25-1	-	TGTGCCAGCAGTGAAACCGACAGGAGAAATGAAAAACTGTTTTTT	CASSETDRRNEKLFF
TRBJ1-2	-	TRBV20-1	-	TGCAGTGCTAGAGAGGGGACGAACTATGGCTACACCTTC	CSAREGTNYGYTF
TRBJ2-7	TRBD2	TRBV20-1	-	TGCAGTGCTACCGGACTAGCGGGAGGGTTAACCCACGAGCAGTACTTC	CSATGLAGGLTHEQYF
TRBJ2-4	-	TRBV10-3	few	TGTGCCATCAGTGAGTCGGGGATATGGGCCAAAAACATTCAGTACTTC	CAISESGIWAKNIQYF
TRBJ1-5	-	TRBV20-1	-	TGCAGTGCTATAACCTCCGGGACAAACAATCAGCCCCAGCATTTT	CSAITSGTNNQPQHF
TRBJ2-1	TRBD1	TRBV7-9	-	TGTGCCAGCAGCTTAGATGACAGGGCCCATGAGCAGTTCTTC	CASSLDDRAHEQFF
TRBJ1-2	-	TRBV6-1	-	TGTGCCAGCAGTGAATTGGAGGGACTGGGTGGCTACACCTTC	CASSELEGLGGYTF
TRBJ2-1	-	TRBV20-1	few	TGCAGTGCCAACCCCGGCAGGGGTTCTTCAAATGAGCAGTTCTTC	CSANPGRGSSNEQFF
TRBJ2-1	TRBD2	TRBV7-9	few	TGTGCCAGCACCCGGGGACTAGCGTCTTCCTACAATGAGCAGTTCTTC	CASTRGLASSYNEQFF
TRBJ2-3	-	TRBV6-2/TRBV6-3	-	TGTGCCAGCAGTTACGGGGGCTCCCACACAGATACGCAGTATTTT	CASSYGGSHTDTQYF
TRBJ1-1	TRBD1	TRBV5-1	few	TGCGCCAGCAGCTGGGGGACAGGGTACGGTTCTTTCTTT	CASSWGTGYGSFF
TRBJ2-2	-	TRBV12-3/TRBV12-4	few	TGTGCCAGCACCACGTTGCCATCGACAGCTAACACCGGGGAGCTGTTTTTT	CASTTLPSTANTGELFF
TRBJ1-1	-	TRBV28	-	TGTGCCAGCAGTTTGAGGGGGGGCGCTTCTACTGAAGCTTTCTTT	CASSLRGGASTEAFF
TRBJ2-4	-	TRBV21-1	few	TGTGCCAGCAGCACCCTCGGGGACATTCAGTACTTC	CASSTLGDIQYF
TRBJ2-2	TRBD2	TRBV12-3/TRBV12-4	-	TGTGCCAGCAGTTCGGGACTAGCGGGTGCTGGGGAGCTGTTTTTT	CASSSGLAGAGELFF
TRBJ2-7	-	TRBV20-1	-	TGCAGTGCTAGACCTCGATGGGCGGCCGCCTACGAGCAGTACTTC	CSARPRWAAAYEQYF
TRBJ2-2	-	TRBV29-1	few	TGCAGCGTTGTGGGGAGTCCCACAAACGGGGAGCTGTTTTTT	CSVVGSPTNGELFF
TRBJ2-1	TRBD2	TRBV18	-	TGTGCCAGCAGATATAGCGGGATCTATGAGCAGTTCTTC	CASRYSGIYEQFF
TRBJ2-5	TRBD2	TRBV7-9	few	TGTGCCAGCAGCTTACAGACTAGCGGAATCCAAGAGACCCAGTACTTC	CASSLQTSGIQETQYF
TRBJ2-5	-	TRBV9	-	TGTGCCAGCAGCGTAGCCTCCACCCAAGAGACCCAGTACTTC	CASSVASTQETQYF
TRBJ1-1	TRBD1	TRBV7-9	-	TGTGCCAGCAGCTTAGGGGGTTCAGGGGGCACTGAAGCTTTCTTT	CASSLGGSGGTEAFF
TRBJ1-1	-	TRBV20-1	-	TGCAGTGCTAATGACGGGAGGCCCACTGAAGCTTTCTTT	CSANDGRPTEAFF
TRBJ2-5	TRBD2	TRBV10-3	-	TGTGCTATCGGAATCGGAGCGGGGGGGCTGGAGACCCAGTACTTC	CAIGIGAGGLETQYF
TRBJ2-3	-	TRBV6-2/TRBV6-3	-	TGTGCCAGCAGTTACCGCCTCCTGGATACGCAGTATTTT	CASSYRLLDTQYF
TRBJ1-3	TRBD1	TRBV12-3/TRBV12-4	once	TGTGCCAGCACGATAACAGGGGCTAACTCTGGAAACACCATATATTTT	CASTITGANSGNTIYF
TRBJ1-2	-	TRBV20-1	-	TGCAGTGCTAGAGATCCCAACTATGGCTACACCTTC	CSARDPNYGYTF
TRBJ1-1	-	TRBV7-6	-	TGTGCCAGCAGCTTAATGACGGCGAACACTGAAGCTTTCTTT	CASSLMTANTEAFF
TRBJ1-2	-	TRBV11-3	few	TGTGCCAGCAGCTTAAGCATCATGGGGGAGCTGGGCTATGGCTACACCTTC	CASSLSIMGELGYGYTF
TRBJ2-7	-	TRBV12-3/TRBV12-4	-	TGTGCCAGCAGCCGTTCGTTAGCCGGCTACGAGCAGTACTTC	CASSRSLAGYEQYF
TRBJ2-1	TRBD2	TRBV29-1	-	TGCAGCGTTGAACGGCTAGCGGACCACAATGAGCAGTTCTTC	CSVERLADHNEQFF
TRBJ2-2	-	TRBV19	-	TGTGCCAGTAGTATGCTTCGGGCCACCGGGGAGCTGTTTTTT	CASSMLRATGELFF
TRBJ2-7	-	TRBV27	-	TGTGCCAGCAGGGGGAGGAAGGGCGAGCAGTACTTC	CASRGRKGEQYF
TRBJ2-5	TRBD2	TRBV3-1	-	TGTGCCAGCAGCCGTGGGACTAGTAGGGTCAGGGAGACCCAGTACTTC	CASSRGTSRVRETQYF
TRBJ2-7	-	TRBV12-3/TRBV12-4	few	TGTGCCAGCAGTCAGGCGGGTACAATCTACGAGCAGTACTTC	CASSQAGTIYEQYF
TRBJ1-2	-	TRBV7-9	-	TGTGCCAGCAGCCCCACGCCGGACATTGCTGGCTACACCTTC	CASSPTPDIAGYTF
TRBJ2-1	-	TRBV24-1	-	TGTGCCACCAGTGATTTCCGGGGGGAGCAGTTCTTC	CATSDFRGEQFF
TRBJ2-6	-	TRBV24-1	-	TGTGCCACCAGTCCAGGCGCTGGGGCCAACGTCCTGACTTTC	CATSPGAGANVLTF
TRBJ2-5	-	TRBV4-2	few	TGTGCCAGCAGCCAAGATGTGGGGGAGACCCAGTACTTC	CASSQDVGETQYF
TRBJ2-1	-	TRBV24-1	few	TGTGCCACCAGTGAGCGCAGTCGGAATGAGCAGTTCTTC	CATSERSRNEQFF
TRBJ1-4	-	TRBV5-6	few	TGTGCCAGCAGCCTGCAAGCCGGGACATCCGCCAAACTGTTTTTT	CASSLQAGTSAKLFF
TRBJ2-3	TRBD2	TRBV6-2/TRBV6-3	many	TGTGCCAGCAGCGGACTAGCGGGAGGGCGTGGAGATACGCAGTATTTT	CASSGLAGGRGDTQYF
TRBJ1-5	-	TRBV7-2	many	TGTGCCAGCAGTCTGGGGGGTTATAGCAATCAGCCCCAGCATTTT	CASSLGGYSNQPQHF
TRBJ2-5	-	TRBV28	-	TGTGCCAGCAGTTTAGTCAGGGGCCCCCGGTCGACCCAGTACTTC	CASSLVRGPRSTQYF